These T cell receptor beta chains were read from a single sample in a study of T cell responses to AZD1222 COVID-19 vaccine. The table came from immunoSEQ multiplex PCR; TCRdb's copy has only in-frame clones and leaves some out. The sample shows over 130,000 clones, about 86% of them seen only once. The sequenced sample was peripheral blood, obtained on day 0 of AZD1222 vaccination. Receptors were obtained from an adult in good health. Each CDR3 is given with its conserved first and last residue.

j_call v_call cdr3_length cdr3_aa
TRBJ1-4 TRBV30 15 CAWRQKGGANEKLFF
TRBJ2-3 TRBV5-1 18 CASSLVAGTGARTDTQYF
TRBJ2-1 TRBV5-1 15 CASSILAGEGNEQFF
TRBJ1-6 TRBV6-5 13 CATLRDLNSPLHF
TRBJ2-2 TRBV7-9 15 CASSLVSGKVGELFF
TRBJ1-3 TRBV19 13 CASSIGDRDTIYF
TRBJ1-5 TRBV30 16 CAWSSTTASSNQPQHF
TRBJ1-3 TRBV9 17 CASSVAGQGARGNTIYF
TRBJ1-1 TRBV5-5 14 CASRQTGANTEAFF
TRBJ1-5 TRBV6-5 13 CASSYSGDQPQHF
TRBJ2-6 TRBV29-1 15 CSAGPSSSGANVLTF
TRBJ1-5 TRBV6-5 14 CASSTDRGGQPQHF
TRBJ2-7 TRBV4-2 15 CASSQVRGGLYEQYF
TRBJ1-6 TRBV6-5 10 CATQGAPLHF
TRBJ1-3 TRBV6-5 15 CASSPRPISGNTIYF
TRBJ1-2 TRBV30 16 CAWRGGVGRAVPGYTF
TRBJ2-7 TRBV6-2/TRBV6-3 13 CASSPVVGPEQYF
TRBJ2-7 TRBV5-1 16 CASSFGTSGRGYEQYF
TRBJ2-6 TRBV7-9 14 CASRTASGANVLTF
TRBJ1-6 TRBV7-8 17 CASSSDTQSSYNSPLHF
TRBJ2-7 TRBV27 14 CASSKGDTTYEQYF
TRBJ1-5 TRBV20-1 11 CSAVGNQPQHF
TRBJ2-1 TRBV6-2/TRBV6-3 13 CASSHPTGSEQFF